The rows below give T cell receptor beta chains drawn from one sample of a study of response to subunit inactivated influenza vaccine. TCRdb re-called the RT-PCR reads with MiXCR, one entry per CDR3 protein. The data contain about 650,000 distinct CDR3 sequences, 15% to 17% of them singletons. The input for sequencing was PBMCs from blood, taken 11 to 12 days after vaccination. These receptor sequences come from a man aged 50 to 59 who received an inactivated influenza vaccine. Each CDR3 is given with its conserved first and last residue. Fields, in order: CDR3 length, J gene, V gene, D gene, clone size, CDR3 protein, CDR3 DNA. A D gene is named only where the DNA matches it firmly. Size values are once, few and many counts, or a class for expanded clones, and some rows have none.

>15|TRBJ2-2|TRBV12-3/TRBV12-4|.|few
CASSRQDGFTGELFF
TGTGCCAGCAGTCGGCAGGACGGGTTCACCGGGGAGCTGTTTTTT
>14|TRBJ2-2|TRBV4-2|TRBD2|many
CASSPGLETGELFF
TGTGCCAGCAGTCCGGGACTAGAAACCGGGGAGCTGTTTTTT
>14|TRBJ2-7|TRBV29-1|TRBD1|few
CSVVTGALIHEQYF
TGCAGCGTGGTTACAGGGGCGCTTATCCACGAGCAGTACTTC
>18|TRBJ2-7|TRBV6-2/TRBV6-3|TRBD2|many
CATDPGTSGARSSYEQYF
TGTGCCACCGACCCCGGGACTAGCGGGGCTAGGAGCTCCTACGAGCAGTACTTC
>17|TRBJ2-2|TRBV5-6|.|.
CASSLLGWTTGTGELFF
TGTGCCAGCAGCCTCTTAGGGTGGACTACGGGGACCGGGGAGCTGTTTTTT
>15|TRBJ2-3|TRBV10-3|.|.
CAIRSTQQSTDTQYF
TGTGCCATCAGATCGACACAGCAAAGCACAGATACGCAGTATTTT
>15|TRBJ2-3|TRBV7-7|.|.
CASSLYPLGVDTQYF
TGTGCCAGCAGCTTATACCCCCTTGGGGTGGATACGCAGTATTTT
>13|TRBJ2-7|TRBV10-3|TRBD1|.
CAISRDRGNEQYF
TGTGCCATCAGCCGGGACAGGGGGAACGAGCAGTACTTC
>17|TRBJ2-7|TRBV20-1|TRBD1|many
CSATLPDRGLYSYEQYF
TGCAGTGCTACTCTTCCGGACAGGGGGCTGTACTCCTACGAGCAGTACTTC
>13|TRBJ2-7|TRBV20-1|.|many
CSARDIYRVPQYF
TGCAGTGCTAGAGATATATACAGGGTCCCGCAGTACTTC
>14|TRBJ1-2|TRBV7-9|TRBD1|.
CASSPGTGRDGYTF
TGTGCCAGCAGCCCCGGGACAGGGAGGGATGGCTACACCTTC
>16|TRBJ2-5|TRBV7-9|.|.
CASSSSPTLYQETQYF
TGTGCCAGCAGTAGTAGTCCGACATTGTACCAAGAGACCCAGTACTTC
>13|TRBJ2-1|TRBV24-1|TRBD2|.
CATRTSGDNEQFF
TGTGCCACCAGGACTAGCGGGGACAATGAGCAGTTCTTC
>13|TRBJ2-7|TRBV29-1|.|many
CSARGPEYYEQYF
TGCAGCGCCCGAGGGCCGGAATACTACGAGCAGTACTTC
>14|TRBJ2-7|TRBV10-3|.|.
CAISESAQSYEQYF
TGTGCCATCAGTGAGTCGGCACAGTCCTACGAGCAGTACTTC
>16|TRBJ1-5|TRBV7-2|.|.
CASSLIIGQPNQPQHF
TGTGCCAGCAGCTTAATCATCGGACAGCCAAATCAGCCCCAGCATTTT
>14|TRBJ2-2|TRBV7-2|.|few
CASSLVLDTGELFF
TGTGCCAGCAGCTTAGTTCTAGACACCGGGGAGCTGTTTTTT
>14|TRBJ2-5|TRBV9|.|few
CASSVAGTQETQYF
TGTGCCAGCAGCGTAGCCGGGACCCAAGAGACCCAGTACTTC
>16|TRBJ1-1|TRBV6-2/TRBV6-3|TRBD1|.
CASRQTGGAGATEAFF
TGTGCCAGCAGACAAACAGGGGGCGCCGGGGCCACTGAAGCTTTCTTT
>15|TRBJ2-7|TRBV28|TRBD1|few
CASSRHRDRGYEQYF
TGTGCCAGCAGTCGACATCGGGACAGGGGATACGAGCAGTACTTC
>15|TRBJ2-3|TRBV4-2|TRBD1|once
CASSQGTGRTDTQYF
TGTGCCAGCAGCCAAGGGACAGGGCGAACAGATACGCAGTATTTT
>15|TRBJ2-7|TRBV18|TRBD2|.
CASSRTVAGAYEQYF
TGTGCCAGCTCCCGCACCGTCGCGGGAGCTTACGAGCAGTACTTC
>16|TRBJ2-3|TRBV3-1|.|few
CASSQALSHGTDTQYF
TGTGCCAGCAGCCAAGCTCTATCACACGGCACAGATACGCAGTATTTT
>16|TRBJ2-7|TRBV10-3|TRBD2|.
CAIHPDGTSGGYEQYF
TGTGCCATCCATCCTGATGGAACTAGCGGGGGCTACGAGCAGTACTTC
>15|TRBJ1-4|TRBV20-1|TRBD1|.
CSARDPGQGGEKLFF
TGCAGTGCTAGAGATCCCGGACAGGGTGGCGAAAAACTGTTTTTT
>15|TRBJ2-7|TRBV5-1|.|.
CASSPQSSGPYEQYF
TGCGCCAGCAGCCCCCAGTCTTCAGGGCCCTACGAGCAGTACTTC
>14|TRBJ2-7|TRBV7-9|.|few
CASSWTPESYEQYF
TGTGCCAGCAGCTGGACACCTGAATCCTACGAGCAGTACTTC
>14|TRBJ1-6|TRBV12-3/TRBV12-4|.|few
CASRFRDLNSPLHF
TGTGCCAGCAGGTTCCGGGACCTTAATTCACCCCTCCACTTT
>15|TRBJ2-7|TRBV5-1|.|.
CATSPGLGGSYEQYF
TGCGCCACCTCCCCCGGACTAGGGGGCTCCTACGAGCAGTACTTC
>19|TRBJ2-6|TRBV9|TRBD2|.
CASSVEMIAGRSGANVLTF
TGTGCCAGCAGCGTAGAGATGATAGCGGGGCGCTCTGGGGCCAACGTCCTGACTTTC
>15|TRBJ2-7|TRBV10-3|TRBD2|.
CAIRTTSGRAHEQYF
TGTGCCATCAGGACGACTAGCGGGAGGGCCCACGAGCAGTACTTC
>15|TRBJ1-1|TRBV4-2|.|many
CASSRGGTMNAEAFF
TGTGCCAGCAGCCGGGGGGGGACCATGAACGCTGAAGCTTTCTTT
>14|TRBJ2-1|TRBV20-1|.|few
CSANRLRGLDEQFF
TGCAGTGCCAATCGACTAAGGGGTTTGGATGAGCAGTTCTTC
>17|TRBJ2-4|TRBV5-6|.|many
CASSPSKQGRAKNIQYF
TGTGCCAGCAGCCCGTCAAAACAGGGACGAGCCAAAAACATTCAGTACTTC
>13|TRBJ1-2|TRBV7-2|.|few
CASSLSGWYGYTF
TGTGCCAGCAGCTTATCAGGGTGGTATGGCTACACCTTC
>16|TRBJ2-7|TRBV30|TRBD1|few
CAWRPFGQGASYEQYF
TGTGCCTGGAGACCATTTGGGCAGGGGGCGAGCTACGAGCAGTACTTC
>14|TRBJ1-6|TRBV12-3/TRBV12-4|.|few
CASSPSGTDSPLHF
TGTGCCAGCAGTCCTTCCGGGACGGATTCACCCCTCCACTTT
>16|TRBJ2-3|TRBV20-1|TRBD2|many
CSARNPSGSVPDTQYF
TGCAGTGCTAGAAATCCTAGCGGGAGTGTCCCAGATACGCAGTATTTT
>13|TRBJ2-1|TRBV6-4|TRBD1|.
CASTWDSNNEQFF
TGTGCCAGCACGTGGGACAGTAACAATGAGCAGTTCTTC
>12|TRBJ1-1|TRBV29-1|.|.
CSAGHMNTEAFF
TGCAGCGCAGGACACATGAACACTGAAGCTTTCTTT
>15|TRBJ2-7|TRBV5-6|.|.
CASSLVLGRGYEQYF
TGTGCCAGCAGCTTGGTTCTCGGCAGGGGCTACGAGCAGTACTTC
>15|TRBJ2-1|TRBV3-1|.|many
CASSRGTSAYNEQFF
TGTGCCAGCAGCCGCGGCACTAGTGCCTACAATGAGCAGTTCTTC
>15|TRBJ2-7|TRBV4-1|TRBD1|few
CASSPGTGEEYEQYF
TGCGCCAGCAGCCCGGGGACAGGGGAGGAATACGAGCAGTACTTC
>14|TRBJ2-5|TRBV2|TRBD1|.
CASNDRGSLKTQYF
TGTGCCAGCAATGACAGGGGAAGTTTAAAGACCCAGTACTTC
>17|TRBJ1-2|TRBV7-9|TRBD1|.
CASSQPRQGAANYGYTF
TGTGCCAGCAGCCAACCGCGACAGGGGGCGGCTAACTATGGCTACACCTTC
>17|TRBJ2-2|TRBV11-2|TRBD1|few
CASSLIGTVGDTGELFF
TGTGCCAGCAGCTTAATTGGGACAGTCGGGGACACCGGGGAGCTGTTTTTT
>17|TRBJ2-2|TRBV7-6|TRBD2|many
CASSLFSGTSMAGELFF
TGTGCCAGCAGCTTATTTTCCGGGACTAGTATGGCCGGGGAGCTGTTTTTT